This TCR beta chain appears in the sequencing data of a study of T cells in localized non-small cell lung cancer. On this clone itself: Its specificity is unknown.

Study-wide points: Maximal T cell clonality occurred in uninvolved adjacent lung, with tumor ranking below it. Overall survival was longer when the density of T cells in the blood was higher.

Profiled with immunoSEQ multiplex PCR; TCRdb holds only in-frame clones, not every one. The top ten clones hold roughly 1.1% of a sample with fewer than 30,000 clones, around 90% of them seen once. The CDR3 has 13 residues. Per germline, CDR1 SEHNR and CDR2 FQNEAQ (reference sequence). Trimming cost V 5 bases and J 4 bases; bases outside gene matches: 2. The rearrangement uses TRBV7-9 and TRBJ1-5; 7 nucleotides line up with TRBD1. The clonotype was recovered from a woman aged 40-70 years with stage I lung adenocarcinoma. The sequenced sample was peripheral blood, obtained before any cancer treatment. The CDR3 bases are TGTGCCAGCAGCGGGACAGAGAATCAGCCCCAGCATTTT. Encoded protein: CASSGTENQPQHF.